These 19 T cell receptor beta chains share one sample of origin, sequenced in a study of cytomegalovirus exposure and HLA in healthy donors. The PCR was carried out with 60 Vbeta primers and 13 Jbeta primers. Method: immunoSEQ multiplex PCR; TCRdb's copy keeps in-frame clones and lacks some. The table has approximately 150,000 clones, 76% seen once; the top ten hold around 3%. The sample comprised PBMCs. The origin of the receptors is a male donor in good health and CMV-seronegative.

The V and J genes are TRBV28 and TRBJ2-1, with TRBD2 identical over 13 bases. V shed 5 bases, J shed 3 bases, and the junction held 4 bases outside the gene matches. Germline lookup yields CDR1 MDHEN and CDR2 SYDVKM. CDR3 length equals 16 residues. CDR3 DNA sequence: TGTGCCAGCAGTCCGACTAGCGGGAGGTTCTACAATGAGCAGTTCTTC. As protein: CASSPTSGRFYNEQFF.

V is TRBV19 and J is TRBJ1-5; a possible D gene is TRBD1 (5 bases). This CDR3 comprises 13 residues. V shed 7 bases and J shed 7 bases, with 14 bases lying between them. CDR1 is LNHDA and CDR2 is SQIVND in the germline V gene (reference sequence). CDR3 DNA: TGTGCCAGTACTCTTCGGGGGTACCAGCCCCAGCATTTT. Translation: CASTLRGYQPQHF.

The chain couples TRBV6-5 to TRBJ2-1; no clear D. Looked up from germline, CDR1 is MNHEY and CDR2 is SVGAGI. The CDR3 sequence is 12 residues long. Trimming left V 0 bases short and J 8 bases short, with 5 bases between. The CDR3 DNA follows: TGTGCCAGCAGTTACTCAGGAGATGAGCAGTTCTTC. The encoded protein is CASSYSGDEQFF.

J is TRBJ1-1 and V is TRBV28; D might be TRBD1 (6 bases). The CDR3 spans 14 residues. Looked up from germline, CDR1 is MDHEN and CDR2 is SYDVKM. Trimming took 8 bases from V and 7 from J, leaving 20 bases between them. CDR3 in amino acids: CASVPLDRWGEAFF. The DNA for the CDR3 is TGTGCCAGCGTCCCCCTCGACAGGTGGGGTGAAGCTTTCTTT.

The chain has TRBV2 and TRBJ2-1, with D uncertain. V dropped 5 bases and J dropped 7 bases, with 9 bases sitting between them. Germline lookup yields CDR1 SNHLY and CDR2 FYNNEI. The CDR3 consists of 12 residues. The CDR3, as DNA: TGTGCCAGCAGTCCCCAGTGGAATGAGCAGTTCTTC. Translation gives CASSPQWNEQFF.

V and J are TRBV7-9 and TRBJ2-2; 7 positions agree with TRBD1. V shed 5 bases and J 0 bases; nucleotides not matched to a gene: 3. Germline V lookup: CDR1 SEHNR, CDR2 FQNEAQ (reference sequence). The CDR3 runs to 15 residues. As DNA, the CDR3 is TGTGCCAGCAGCGATCAGGGGGCGAACACCGGGGAGCTGTTTTTT. Translation gives CASSDQGANTGELFF.

The chain joins TRBV9 to TRBJ2-1; 7 bases align to TRBD2. The length of the CDR3 is 15 residues. The V gene end was trimmed by 0 bases and the J gene end by 4 bases; junction bases not matched to a gene: 4. Germline V gene sequence: CDR1 SGDLS, CDR2 YYNGEE. CDR3 in DNA: TGTGCCAGCAGCGTAGATGCGGGAGTTTACAATGAGCAGTTCTTC. Amino acids: CASSVDAGVYNEQFF.

The chain combines TRBV2 with TRBJ1-5; TRBD1 matches 11 bases. The germline CDR1 and CDR2 sequences are SNHLY and FYNNEI. V was pared by 6 bases and J by 3 bases, with 4 bases of the junction left unmatched. The CDR3 spans 15 residues. In DNA form, the CDR3 reads TGTGCCAGCAGAGGACAGGGGGCTCTCAATCAGCCCCAGCATTTT. It codes for CASRGQGALNQPQHF. Together with reference TRBV2 and TRBJ1-5, the CDR3 gives the full variable domain: EPEVTQTPSHQVTQMGQEVILRCVPISNHLYFYWYRQILGQKVEFLVSFYNNEISEKSEIFDDQFSVERPDGSNFTLKIRSTKLEDSAMYFCASRGQGALNQPQHFGDGTRLSIL.

J is TRBJ1-1 and V is TRBV5-1; no reliable D call. The CDR3 totals 12 residues. V shed 0 bases and J shed 3 bases, with 3 bases lying between them. CDR1 is SGHRS and CDR2 is YFSETQ in the germline V gene. The CDR3 reads CASSLVDTEAFF. The CDR3, as DNA: TGCGCCAGCAGCTTGGTCGACACTGAAGCTTTCTTT.

The rearrangement joins TRBV7-9 to TRBJ1-5; tentative D call: TRBD1 (5 bases). CDR1 is SEHNR, CDR2 FQNEAQ, per germline (reference sequence). The CDR3 loop spans 16 amino acids. V lost 4 bases and J lost 10, with 23 bases in between. The DNA of the CDR3 is TGTGCCAGCAGCTCCGGGGGAGGCTCCTTGGGAGGTCCCCAGCATTTT. Protein product: CASSSGGGSLGGPQHF.

The CDR3 sequence: CAWETGGRNYGYTF. CDR3 DNA sequence: TGTGCCTGGGAAACAGGGGGCCGTAACTATGGCTACACCTTC. The genes are TRBV30 and TRBJ1-2, with TRBD1 matching 9 bases. V lost 5 bases and J lost 1; bases outside the gene matches: 5. In germline, CDR1 is GTSNPN, CDR2 SVGIG (reference sequence). This CDR3 is built from 14 residues.

J is TRBJ2-1 and V is TRBV11-2, with 8 bases that match TRBD2. With V trimmed by 1 base and J by 3 bases, 8 bases remained unmatched. CDR1 is SGHAT and CDR2 is FQNNGV in the germline V gene. The CDR3 has 17 amino acids. The CDR3 region is CASSLVGRGLVYNEQFF. CDR3 nucleotide sequence: TGTGCCAGCAGCTTAGTAGGTCGGGGACTAGTCTACAATGAGCAGTTCTTC. The complete variable domain, with remaining parts taken from reference TRBV11-2 and TRBJ2-1, reads EAGVAQSPRYKIIEKRQSVAFWCNPISGHATLYWYQQILGQGPKLLIQFQNNGVVDDSQLPKDRFSAERLKGVDSTLKIQPAKLEDSAVYLCASSLVGRGLVYNEQFFGPGTRLTVL.

The chain joins TRBV7-8 to TRBJ2-1; the match to TRBD2 covers 12 bases. This CDR3 is built from 21 residues. V gave up 0 bases and J gave up 5 bases; unmatched junction bases: 17. Germline CDR1 reads SGHVS; CDR2 reads FQNEAQ. In DNA form, the CDR3 reads TGTGCCAGCAGCTTAGCGCGACTAGCGGGAGATGACCCTAAGGCGCACAATGAGCAGTTCTTC. This sequence encodes CASSLARLAGDDPKAHNEQFF.

This chain joins TRBV5-1 and TRBJ1-4, with D possibly being TRBD1 (6 bases). V was clipped by 0 bases and J by 5 bases, with 8 bases between them. Germline-derived CDR1 and CDR2 are SGHRS and YFSETQ. CDR3 length: 14 residues. The CDR3 region is CASSLATGNEKLFF. The CDR3, as DNA: TGCGCCAGCAGCTTGGCTACAGGGAATGAAAAACTGTTTTTT.

The J gene is TRBJ1-5, the V gene TRBV28; D is uncertain. CDR1 and CDR2 (germline): MDHEN, SYDVKM. V lost 4 bases, J lost 3 bases, and 7 bases lay in between. This CDR3 is 13 amino acids long. CDR3 DNA: TGTGCCAGCAGTTACAGCTTCAATCAGCCCCAGCATTTT. Its translation: CASSYSFNQPQHF.

V gene TRBV29-1 combines with J gene TRBJ2-6; D remains ambiguous. Germline-derived CDR1 and CDR2 are SQVTM and ANQGSEA. This CDR3 is built from 12 residues. Trimming removed 0 bases from V and 13 bases from J, with 10 bases in between. The CDR3 nucleotides read TGCAGCGTTGAAGATCCTCACTGGGTCCTGACTTTC. It yields the protein CSVEDPHWVLTF.

This chain connects TRBV5-1 to TRBJ2-3; TRBD2 agrees at 13 bases. With 4 bases clipped from V and 5 bases from J, the junction kept 7 bases outside the gene matches. This CDR3 spans 16 amino acids. Germline V gene lookup returns CDR1 SGHRS and CDR2 YFSETQ. The DNA for the CDR3 is TGCGCCAGCAGCCGGATAGGACTAGCGGGAGAAGATACGCAGTATTTT. Translating gives CASSRIGLAGEDTQYF.

The genes are TRBV5-4 and TRBJ1-2; TRBD1 agrees at 10 bases. This CDR3 has 14 residues. V shed 5 bases and J 5 bases; nucleotides not matched to a gene: 6. Germline V gene lookup returns CDR1 SGHNT and CDR2 YYREEE (reference sequence). For the CDR3, the DNA is TGTGCCAGCAGGGGGACAGGGGCCCAGTATGGCTACACCTTC. This translates into CASRGTGAQYGYTF.

V gene TRBV5-1 combines with J gene TRBJ2-7; TRBD1 might be the D (7 bases). The length of the CDR3 is 12 residues. V lost 7 bases, J lost 6 bases, and 14 bases lay in between. Germline CDR1 reads SGHRS; CDR2 reads YFSETQ. CDR3 region: CASGRTGTEQYF. CDR3 nucleotides: TGCGCCAGCGGGAGGACAGGCACCGAGCAGTACTTC.